Following are 17 T cell receptor beta chains from one sample sequenced in a study of CD8+ T cells in alopecia areata. Treatment specified: oral pan-JAK inhibitor, 5-10 mg twice daily. In each case, RNA was isolated and then reverse transcribed into cDNA as the sequencing template. The method was immunoSEQ multiplex PCR; TCRdb's version includes in-frame clones alone and lacks a portion of them. The table includes approximately 150,000 clones, less than 70% detected once. The sample in question was CD4+ T cells sorted from blood, obtained at week 24, from a patient treated with tofacitinib. The receptors derive from a human donor with alopecia areata.

The chain uses TRBV7-9 and TRBJ2-5; TRBD1 matches at 9 bases. V trimming: 0 bases; J trimming: 4 bases; junction bases outside the gene matches: 6. From germline, CDR1 is SEHNR and CDR2 FQNEAQ (reference sequence). The CDR3 spans 16 residues. DNA of the CDR3: TGTGCCAGCAGCTTAGCGGGACAGGGCGTAGCAGAGACCCAGTACTTC. This encodes CASSLAGQGVAETQYF.

The V and J genes are TRBV9 and TRBJ2-2; possible D gene TRBD1, 6 bases. With 6 bases removed from V and 0 bases from J, the gap between germline ends came to 18 bases. The CDR3 sequence is 17 residues long. Per germline, CDR1 SGDLS and CDR2 YYNGEE. CDR3: CASNRRQVAANTGELFF. The CDR3 DNA reads TGTGCCAGCAACCGGCGACAGGTGGCCGCGAACACCGGGGAGCTGTTTTTT.

The chain is built from TRBV5-6 and TRBJ2-2; possible D gene TRBD2, 5 bases. Trimming removed 2 bases from V and 5 bases from J, with 7 bases in between. This CDR3 is built from 13 residues. The V gene's germline CDR1 is SGHDT and CDR2 YYEEEE. CDR3 sequence reads: CASSLTGTGELFF. The CDR3 region has the DNA TGTGCCAGCAGCTTAACGGGGACCGGGGAGCTGTTTTTT.

This chain joins TRBV25-1 and TRBJ1-1; D gene unclear. The germline gives CDR1 MGHDK, CDR2 SYGVNS. The CDR3 totals 13 residues. V was pared by 2 bases and J by 0 bases, with 4 bases between. CDR3 protein: CASSEPLNTEAFF. The CDR3, as DNA: TGTGCCAGCAGTGAACCCCTGAACACTGAAGCTTTCTTT.

This clone was found a few times. The chain has TRBV14 and TRBJ1-4; 8 bases align to TRBD1. CDR1 and CDR2 from the germline V gene are SGHDN and FVKESK. The CDR3 totals 16 residues. Trimming removed 5 bases from V and 4 bases from J; junction bases left unmatched: 9. The CDR3 is CASSFRQGSVNEKLFF. The CDR3 bases are TGTGCCAGCAGCTTCAGACAGGGGTCTGTTAATGAAAAACTGTTTTTT.

The chain recombines TRBV29-1 with TRBJ1-1; D gene uncertain. The germline V and J ends were trimmed by 7 bases and 4 bases, with 19 bases remaining between them. Looked up from germline, CDR1 is SQVTM and CDR2 is ANQGSEA. The CDR3 is made up of 14 amino acids. CDR3 amino acids: CSAHSRLGVTEAFF. The CDR3 region has the DNA TGCAGCGCCCACAGCCGACTGGGCGTCACTGAAGCTTTCTTT.

This clone was counted only a few times. The chain combines TRBV6-1 with TRBJ1-2; D possibly corresponds to TRBD1 (5 bases). Trimming cost V 7 bases and J 6 bases, with 18 bases left between them. Germline-derived CDR1 and CDR2 are MNHNS and SASEGT. This CDR3 is 14 amino acids long. This CDR3 reads CASTWSRDGDGYTF. DNA of the CDR3: TGTGCCAGCACCTGGTCGAGGGACGGTGATGGCTACACCTTC.

This chain links TRBV27 with TRBJ2-7; 10 nucleotides align to TRBD2. The germline gives CDR1 MNHEY, CDR2 SMNVEV (reference sequence). The CDR3 has 16 amino acids. V lost 5 bases and J lost 3; bases outside the gene matches: 10. This CDR3 reads CASSPRELAGGYEQYF. In DNA form, the CDR3 reads TGTGCCAGCAGTCCACGAGAATTAGCGGGAGGCTACGAGCAGTACTTC.

The chain recombines TRBV7-2 with TRBJ1-6, with D possibly matching TRBD1 (5 bases). V was pared by 0 bases and J by 7 bases, with 10 bases between. The CDR3 is made up of 15 amino acids. Germline-derived CDR1 and CDR2 are SGHTA and FQGNSA. The CDR3 loop is CASSLAPGTNSPLHF. The CDR3 nucleotides are TGTGCCAGCAGCTTAGCCCCAGGGACGAATTCACCCCTCCACTTT.

In its sample, this clone was seen once. This sequence joins TRBV5-1 and TRBJ1-1; no reliable D call. V was trimmed by 0 bases and J by 0 bases, leaving 15 bases between them. The CDR3 length is 17 residues. CDR1 is SGHRS, CDR2 YFSETQ, per germline. In nucleotides, the CDR3 is TGCGCCAGCAGCTTGGATAAGCTGCATCGACTGAACACTGAAGCTTTCTTT. This gives the protein CASSLDKLHRLNTEAFF.

This chain uses TRBV7-9 with TRBJ2-3; the D gene could be TRBD1 or TRBD2 (6 bases each). Looked up from germline, CDR1 is SEHNR and CDR2 is FQNEAQ (reference sequence). Trimming stripped 5 bases from V and 0 bases from J, with 15 bases between. This CDR3 is 16 amino acids long. DNA for the CDR3: TGTGCCAGCAGCCGAAGGGGGACTTCTAGCACAGATACGCAGTATTTT. Translation: CASSRRGTSSTDTQYF.

The chain combines TRBV7-8 with TRBJ1-4; no definite D call. The CDR3 runs 15 residues. Trimming stripped 4 bases from V and 8 bases from J, with 17 bases between. Germline V gene sequence: CDR1 SGHVS, CDR2 FQNEAQ. In DNA form, the CDR3 reads TGTGCCAGCAGCTCCCGGGCGAGGCCGGAAGAAAAACTGTTTTTT. Its protein product is CASSSRARPEEKLFF.

V is TRBV7-9 and J is TRBJ1-6; weak D call: TRBD1 (6 bases). The CDR3 loop spans 14 amino acids. V lost 5 bases to trimming and J lost 8 bases, with 13 bases between them. From germline, CDR1 is SEHNR and CDR2 FQNEAQ (reference sequence). This CDR3 is CASSPDGGHSPLHF. Here the CDR3 DNA reads TGTGCCAGCAGCCCCGATGGGGGCCATTCACCCCTCCACTTT.

This sequence joins TRBV29-1 and TRBJ1-1; no clear D gene. Germline V gene data show CDR1 as SQVTM and CDR2 as ANQGSEA. The CDR3 is 13 residues long. The germline V and J ends were trimmed by 0 bases and 6 bases, with 11 bases remaining between them. In nucleotides, the CDR3 is TGCAGCGTTGAAGATCCGCCCGTCGCTGAAGCTTTCTTT. Its protein is CSVEDPPVAEAFF.

J is TRBJ1-2 and V is TRBV27; 8 bases map to TRBD1. V dropped 4 bases and J dropped 3; count of bases not matched to a gene: 1. This CDR3 spans 13 amino acids. The germline CDR1 and CDR2 sequences are MNHEY and SMNVEV (reference sequence). The CDR3 DNA reads as TGTGCCAGCAGTTCGACAGGGGACTATGGCTACACCTTC. Translated, it gives CASSSTGDYGYTF.

This chain links TRBV19 with TRBJ1-1, with 8 bases identical to TRBD1. V lost 7 bases, J lost 8 bases, and 9 bases stayed unmatched. Germline CDR1 and CDR2: LNHDA and SQIVND (reference sequence). CDR3 length: 13 residues. The CDR3 region is CASILLRTGEAFF. CDR3 DNA: TGTGCCAGTATTTTACTTAGGACAGGGGAAGCTTTCTTT.

The chain links TRBV7-2 to TRBJ2-5; D perhaps matches TRBD2 (6 bases). Germline CDR1 is SGHTA and CDR2 is FQGNSA. This CDR3 spans 15 amino acids. V was shortened by 3 bases and J by 6 bases, with 17 bases between the two germline ends. CDR3 amino acids: CASSFYKGREQTQYF. The CDR3 DNA follows: TGTGCCAGCAGCTTCTATAAAGGGCGGGAACAGACCCAGTACTTC.